What follows is one T cell receptor (beta chain) and its context. Antigen unknown. TCRdb's copy holds only in-frame clones and misses some; the assay was immunoSEQ multiplex PCR. The sample includes 55,000 to 70,000 clones, around 87% of them seen just once. The entry originates in a study of lymphopenia after photon versus proton radiotherapy. Whole-study findings and limits: Survival link was tested only in deceased patients; proton benefit remains a possibility.

The CDR3 totals 12 residues. V lost 0 bases and J 10 bases, leaving 9 bases between the germline ends. Per the germline V gene, CDR1 is MGHDK and CDR2 is SYGVNS. The material was peripheral blood, obtained from a patient treated with proton-based radiotherapy. This clonotype was sampled from a man older than 75 with esophageal cancer. This rearrangement joins TRBV25-1 to TRBJ1-2; D not resolved. CDR3 sequence: CASSEYEAPYTF. For the CDR3, the DNA is TGTGCCAGCAGTGAATATGAGGCCCCCTACACCTTC.